Below, 32 T cell receptor beta chains from the same sample are listed, as sequenced in a study of T cell repertoires in cytomegalovirus infection. The antigens these receptors bind are not known. TCRdb passed the reads through MiXCR, listing each CDR3 protein once. The sample gives approximately 500,000 distinct CDR3 sequences, more than 30% of which show up once; about a sixth is in the top ten. Sequencing used cultured PBMCs, obtained from culture after CMV antigen stimulation. The receptors derive from a human donor in good health (CMV status not recorded). Some clones in this sample may be carry-over from other donors' samples.

This clonotype has ten or more counts. This rearrangement joins TRBV27 to TRBJ2-1; TRBD2 agrees at 11 bases. The V gene end was trimmed by 6 bases and the J gene end by 8 bases; junction bases not matched to a gene: 12. Germline CDR1 and CDR2: MNHEY and SMNVEV (reference sequence). The CDR3 runs to 16 residues. Written as DNA, the CDR3 is TGTGCCAGCAGACGGTCTACTAGCGGGAGATGGCATGAGCAGTTCTTC. The encoded protein is CASRRSTSGRWHEQFF.

The sample holds a few counts of this clonotype. Written as DNA, the CDR3 is TGTGCCAGCAGCGTGGGACAGGCTTCCGGAAACACCATATATTTT. It yields the protein CASSVGQASGNTIYF. The J gene is TRBJ1-3, the V gene TRBV7-9; the match to TRBD1 covers 8 bases. Per germline, CDR1 SEHNR and CDR2 FQNEAQ (reference sequence). The CDR3 loop spans 15 amino acids. V shed 5 bases, J shed 4 bases, and the junction held 7 bases outside the gene matches.

This clonotype was seen only a few times. The chain employs TRBV6-2 or TRBV6-3 and TRBJ2-1, with 7 bases fitting TRBD2. There are 15 residues in the CDR3. Germline V gene sequence: CDR1 MNHEY, CDR2 SVGEGT. The trim removed 6 bases at V and 8 bases at J, leaving 13 bases unmatched. The DNA of the CDR3 is TGTGCCAGCAGCCCCCTCGGCGGGAGCAGGGATGAGCAGTTCTTC. Translation gives CASSPLGGSRDEQFF.

The chain combines TRBV11-1 with TRBJ1-1; the match to TRBD1 covers 7 bases. This CDR3 has 13 residues. The germline CDR1 and CDR2 sequences are SGHAT and FQDESV (reference sequence). Trimming took 10 bases from V and 1 from J; bases not matched to a gene: 6. This CDR3 reads CATTGQENTEAFF. The CDR3 DNA reads as TGTGCCACCACCGGACAGGAGAACACTGAAGCTTTCTTT.

This clonotype was observed a few times. The chain uses TRBV7-2 and TRBJ2-7, with D maybe TRBD1 (6 bases). The CDR3 is 17 residues long. V gave up 4 bases and J gave up 2 bases, with 21 bases separating them. Germline CDR1 is SGHTA and CDR2 is FQGNSA. CDR3 DNA sequence: TGTGCCAGCAGCTCATTTGCGACAGGCCCCCGGGCCTACGAGCAGTACGTC. Residues: CASSSFATGPRAYEQYV.

This clonotype was detected only a few times. The V call is TRBV10-2, the J call TRBJ1-6; 10 bases fit TRBD1. The CDR3 sequence is 13 residues long. Germline CDR1 is WSHSY and CDR2 is SAAADI. V trimming: 6 bases; J trimming: 13 bases; junction bases outside the gene matches: 6. CDR3 in amino acids: CASRTGGESPLHF. In DNA form, the CDR3 reads TGCGCCAGCAGGACAGGGGGCGAATCCCCCCTCCACTTT.

The V gene is TRBV7-8, the J gene TRBJ1-2; possibly TRBD1 for D (6 bases). Trimming removed 5 bases from V and 5 bases from J, with 15 bases in between. The CDR3 extends over 14 amino acids. Per the germline V gene, CDR1 is SGHVS and CDR2 is FQNEAQ. The CDR3 loop reads CASSPYRVGYGYTF. The CDR3 bases are TGTGCCAGCAGCCCCTACAGGGTTGGGTATGGCTACACCTTC.

This clonotype was detected many times. The chain combines TRBV4-3 with TRBJ2-1, with TRBD2 matching over 9 bases. The germline gives CDR1 LGHNA, CDR2 YSLEER. Germline trimming cut 0 bases from V and 3 bases from J; bases unmatched to any gene: 18. The length of the CDR3 is 21 residues. CDR3 region: CASSQDQLVAGGERYYNEQFF. DNA of the CDR3: TGCGCCAGCAGCCAAGATCAATTAGTGGCGGGAGGGGAACGCTACTACAATGAGCAGTTCTTC.

V usage is TRBV29-1 and J usage is TRBJ1-2, with D unresolved. With 3 bases removed from V and 8 bases from J, the gap between germline ends came to 10 bases. CDR1 is SQVTM, CDR2 ANQGSEA, per germline. The CDR3 is made up of 11 amino acids. This CDR3 reads CSVDSAGGYTF. As DNA, the CDR3 is TGCAGCGTTGACAGCGCAGGAGGCTACACCTTC.

This clonotype was counted between two and nine times. The chain combines TRBV7-2 with TRBJ2-5; TRBD2 matches at 10 bases. Germline V gene data show CDR1 as SGHTA and CDR2 as FQGNSA. The CDR3 runs to 16 residues. V was pared by 5 bases and J by 2 bases, with 8 bases of the junction left unmatched. Here the CDR3 DNA reads TGTGCCAGCAGCGACGTACTAGCGGGGCCGCAAGAGACCCAGTACTTC. Amino acid sequence: CASSDVLAGPQETQYF.

This clonotype was seen only a few times. This chain links TRBV20-1 with TRBJ2-5, with 12 positions matching TRBD2. This CDR3 comprises 15 residues. Per germline, CDR1 DFQATT and CDR2 SNEGSKA (reference sequence). Unmatched junction bases numbered 11, after V lost 5 bases and J lost 7 bases. The CDR3 here is CSAWGLAGPLGTQYF. DNA for the CDR3: TGCAGTGCTTGGGGACTAGCGGGCCCGCTGGGGACCCAGTACTTC.

The table lists this clonotype with many counts. The V and J genes are TRBV14 and TRBJ2-3, with a possible D match to TRBD2 (6 bases). CDR1 and CDR2 from the germline V gene are SGHDN and FVKESK. Trimming left V 4 bases short and J 3 bases short, with 14 bases between. This CDR3 is 15 amino acids long. The DNA of the CDR3 is TGTGCCAGCAGCCCACCGGGACTCCTGACAGATACGCAGTATTTT. Encoded protein: CASSPPGLLTDTQYF.

This clonotype was seen repeatedly, ten times or more. The genes are TRBV11-2 and TRBJ2-1, with D possibly being TRBD1 or TRBD2 (5 bases each). Germline V gene lookup returns CDR1 SGHAT and CDR2 FQNNGV. With 7 bases removed from V and 7 bases from J, the gap between germline ends came to 17 bases. The CDR3 length is 14 residues. The CDR3 region has the DNA TGTGCCAGCACATTCTGGGGACCAGAGAATGAGCAGTTCTTC. This translates into CASTFWGPENEQFF.

This chain joins TRBV2 and TRBJ1-1; 9 positions agree with TRBD1. Germline assignment: CDR1 SNHLY and CDR2 FYNNEI. The J segment lost 4 bases and the V segment lost 3 bases, leaving 9 bases of the junction unmatched. The CDR3 spans 16 residues. The CDR3 DNA sequence: TGTGCCAGCAGTGATCCCCTGACAGGGGGGAGCACTGAAGCTTTCTTT. As protein: CASSDPLTGGSTEAFF.

The chain has TRBV25-1 and TRBJ2-7; 9 nucleotides line up with TRBD2. The germline gives CDR1 MGHDK, CDR2 SYGVNS. The CDR3 extends over 14 amino acids. Trimming cost V 4 bases and J 5 bases; bases outside gene matches: 6. The CDR3 here is CASSAQGLADEQYF. The CDR3 bases are TGTGCCAGCAGTGCGCAGGGACTAGCAGACGAGCAGTACTTC.

The chain recombines TRBV7-9 with TRBJ2-1; D gene uncertain. Germline CDR1 SEHNR, CDR2 FQNEAQ (reference sequence). V was shortened by 8 bases and J by 6 bases, with 11 bases between the two germline ends. The CDR3 has 12 amino acids. The CDR3 bases are TGTGCCAGCGGTGTACCGCCCAATGAGCAGTTCTTC. Translation gives CASGVPPNEQFF. The entire variable domain, with the rest obtained from reference TRBV7-9 and TRBJ2-1, is as follows: DTGVSQNPRHKITKRGQNVTFRCDPISEHNRLYWYRQTLGQGPEFLTYFQNEAQLEKSRLLSDRFSAERPKGSFSTLEIQRTEQGDSAMYLCASGVPPNEQFFGPGTRLTVL.

The chain recombines TRBV29-1 with TRBJ2-1, with D perhaps TRBD1 (6 bases). CDR3 size: 13 residues. Germline assignment: CDR1 SQVTM and CDR2 ANQGSEA. With 6 bases removed from V and 6 bases from J, the gap between germline ends came to 15 bases. CDR3 sequence (DNA): TGCAGCGTCGATTGGAGGACAGTCAATGAGCAGTTCTTC. This encodes CSVDWRTVNEQFF.

This clonotype was observed many times. The chain is built from TRBV7-2 and TRBJ2-7, with unresolved D. V was clipped by 2 bases and J by 3 bases, with 8 bases between them. This CDR3 has 13 residues. Germline loops: CDR1 SGHTA, CDR2 FQGNSA. In nucleotides, the CDR3 is TGTGCCAGCAGCTTAACAGTGTTCTACGAGCAGTACGTC. It is translated as CASSLTVFYEQYV.

This clonotype was counted a few times. The V call is TRBV7-9, the J call TRBJ1-1; 7 bases align to TRBD1. This CDR3 is 16 amino acids long. With V trimmed by 4 bases and J by 5 bases, 13 bases remained unmatched. In germline, CDR1 is SEHNR, CDR2 FQNEAQ (reference sequence). The CDR3: CASSSSYAGGRTEAFF. CDR3 in DNA: TGTGCCAGCAGCTCCTCTTATGCAGGGGGGCGGACTGAAGCTTTCTTT.

This sequence joins TRBV24-1 and TRBJ1-1; TRBD1 is a possible D gene (5 bases). The V end lost 7 bases, the J end lost 8 bases, and 10 bases lay between the germline ends. In germline, CDR1 is KGHDR, CDR2 SFDVKD. The CDR3 is 11 residues long. CDR3 sequence reads: CATRRGEEAFF. The CDR3 bases are TGTGCCACCAGGAGAGGGGAAGAAGCTTTCTTT.

The V and J genes are TRBV15 and TRBJ2-2; a possible D gene is TRBD2 (6 bases). This CDR3 region has 14 residues. V was trimmed by 6 bases and J by 6 bases, leaving 14 bases between them. CDR1 is LNHNV and CDR2 is YYDKDF in the germline V gene (reference sequence). CDR3 loop: CATSRERRAGELFF. The DNA of the CDR3 is TGTGCCACCAGTAGGGAGAGGAGGGCCGGGGAGCTGTTTTTT.

The rearrangement links TRBV20-1 to TRBJ2-7; TRBD2 agrees at 8 bases. The CDR3 consists of 14 residues. The V and J ends lost 0 bases and 2 bases, in that order; junction bases with no gene match: 3. Germline values: CDR1 DFQATT, CDR2 SNEGSKA (reference sequence). This CDR3 is CSAREGSGAYEQYF. CDR3 sequence (DNA): TGCAGTGCTAGAGAAGGTAGCGGGGCCTACGAGCAGTACTTC.

This clonotype was picked up a small number of times. The chain joins TRBV2 to TRBJ2-7; 11 positions agree with TRBD2. Germline-derived CDR1 and CDR2 are SNHLY and FYNNEI. The CDR3 sequence is 17 residues long. The junction had 9 bases not matched to a gene; V was cut back by 4 bases and J by 1 base. CDR3 region: CASSGLSTSGVSYEQYV. The CDR3 coding sequence is TGTGCCAGCAGTGGGCTGTCGACTAGCGGGGTTTCCTACGAGCAGTACGTC.

This clonotype was found a few times. The V call is TRBV15, the J call TRBJ1-6; 10 bases map to TRBD1. CDR1 is LNHNV, CDR2 YYDKDF, per germline (reference sequence). This CDR3 region has 15 residues. V shed 2 bases and J 14 bases; nucleotides not matched to a gene: 9. Written as DNA, the CDR3 is TGTGCCACCAGCAGAACGGGACAGGGGACGGGATCCCTCCACTTT. Translating gives CATSRTGQGTGSLHF. The whole variable domain, filled in from reference TRBV15 and TRBJ1-6, reads DAMVIQNPRYQVTQFGKPVTLSCSQTLNHNVMYWYQQKSSQAPKLLFHYYDKDFNNEADTPDNFQSRRPNTSFCFLDIRSPGLGDTAMYLCATSRTGQGTGSLHFGNGTRLTVT.

The chain joins TRBV7-6 to TRBJ1-2; D gene unclear. CDR3 length: 12 residues. Germline CDR1 SGHVS, CDR2 FNYEAQ. Trimming stripped 5 bases from V and 7 bases from J, with 11 bases between. The CDR3 sequence is CASSMLGVGYTF. The CDR3 bases are TGTGCCAGCAGCATGTTGGGCGTTGGCTACACCTTC.

V is TRBV20-1 and J is TRBJ2-1, with TRBD2 identical over 12 bases. Germline lookup yields CDR1 DFQATT and CDR2 SNEGSKA (reference sequence). This CDR3 is built from 15 residues. V lost 0 bases to trimming and J lost 8 bases; unmatched junction nucleotides: 5. The CDR3 sequence: CSARETSGRSYEQFF. CDR3 nucleotide sequence: TGCAGTGCTAGAGAAACTAGCGGGAGGAGCTATGAGCAGTTCTTC.

In the case of this clonotype: Being one base from a much bigger clone, this may be a read error. This chain links TRBV7-8 with TRBJ2-7; 7 nucleotides agree with TRBD1. The germline V gene encodes CDR1 SGHVS and CDR2 FQNEAQ. The CDR3 runs 15 residues. J gave up 2 bases and V 8 bases, and 12 bases lay outside the gene matches. This CDR3 reads CASGSRQGGPYEQYF. CDR3 nucleotide sequence: TGTGCCAGCGGCAGCCGACAGGGTGGACCCTACGAGCAGTACTTC.

For this clonotype: The CDR3 ends on some other residue instead of the conserved phenylalanine or tryptophan, so this is likely a read error. The genes are TRBV9 and TRBJ2-1; unclear D gene. Germline CDR1 reads SGDLS; CDR2 reads YYNGEE. This CDR3 is built from 15 residues. Trimming took off 0 bases at V and 4 bases at J, with 11 bases between the two ends. The CDR3 DNA is TGTGCCAGCAGCGTAGTCTCCGGGCAATACAATGAGCAGTTCTTA. Protein: CASSVVSGQYNEQFL.

This clonotype was observed a single time. This is likely a read error, given that the CDR3 carries no conserved phenylalanine or tryptophan at its end. The rearrangement links TRBV6-6 to TRBJ2-7, with 8 positions matching TRBD2. CDR1 MNHNY and CDR2 SVGAGI come from the germline V gene (reference sequence). The length of the CDR3 is 14 residues. V was clipped by 2 bases and J by 5 bases; unmatched bases: 5. Here the CDR3 DNA reads TGTGCCAGCAGTTACGTCGGGACTAGTGACGAGCAGTACTTA. It is translated as CASSYVGTSDEQYL.

The chain links TRBV7-9 to TRBJ2-1, with D tentatively TRBD2 (7 bases). V was shortened by 7 bases and J by 5 bases, with 18 bases between the two germline ends. The CDR3 has 15 residues. Germline assignment: CDR1 SEHNR and CDR2 FQNEAQ (reference sequence). The CDR3 DNA reads TGTGCCAGCAACCCGTTTGGGGGGGCGGACAATGAGCAGTTCTTC. Translated, it gives CASNPFGGADNEQFF.

The V and J genes are TRBV24-1 and TRBJ1-2; TRBD1 aligns across 8 bases. From germline, CDR1 is KGHDR and CDR2 SFDVKD. This CDR3 contains 15 residues. V trimming: 7 bases; J trimming: 6 bases; junction bases outside the gene matches: 12. The CDR3 protein is CATSGTGALPDGYTF. For the CDR3, the DNA is TGTGCCACCAGCGGGACAGGAGCCCTTCCGGATGGCTACACCTTC.

This clonotype was detected ten times or more. This chain connects TRBV7-2 to TRBJ2-7, with TRBD1 as a possible D gene (7 bases). The CDR3 has 15 amino acids. Germline assignment: CDR1 SGHTA and CDR2 FQGNSA. Trimming removed 5 bases at V and 1 base at J, with 15 bases between. CDR3 loop: CASSRAGQRSYEQYF. The CDR3 bases are TGTGCCAGCAGCCGGGCGGGACAGCGTTCCTACGAGCAGTACTTC.